The rows below give T cell receptor beta chains drawn from one sample of a study of cytomegalovirus exposure and HLA in healthy donors. Produced via immunoSEQ multiplex PCR; TCRdb's table is partial and in-frame only. The sample gives about 98,000 clones, 70% to 80% of which show up once; 11% is in the top ten. The sequencing sample was made of PBMCs. The receptor set was obtained from a man aged 18 to 29 in good health and CMV-seropositive. The CDR3 runs from the conserved cysteine through the conserved F or W. Each record gives: clone size, V gene, J gene, D gene, CDR3 DNA, CDR3 protein. A D gene is named only where the DNA matches it firmly. Only part of the rows carry a size: once, few, many, or a class if the clone is expanded.

>-|TRBV2|TRBJ1-2|-
TGTGCCAGCAGCCGTGGAGACGGTCTTTCGCGTGGCTACACCTTC
CASSRGDGLSRGYTF
>-|TRBV28|TRBJ2-1|-
TGTGCCAGCAGTCCTAATGAGCCCCTTCGGTTCTTC
CASSPNEPLRFF
>-|TRBV15|TRBJ2-1|TRBD2
TGTGCCACCAGCAGAGCGGGGGGATATTCCTACAATGAGCAGTTCTTC
CATSRAGGYSYNEQFF
>-|TRBV30|TRBJ1-2|-
TGTGCCTGGAGTGGCGGTGGGGGCCACTATGGCTACACCTTC
CAWSGGGGHYGYTF
>-|TRBV7-2|TRBJ2-7|-
TGTGCCAGCAGCCCCCTGGCGGTGAATTACTTC
CASSPLAVNYF
>-|TRBV11-2|TRBJ1-1|-
TGTGCCAGCAGCTCCCCGGGGGGGGGAAGTGGTGCTTTCTTT
CASSSPGGGSGAFF
>few|TRBV5-1|TRBJ1-4|-
TGCGCCAGCAGCTTCGGGGGGGCTAATGAAAAACTGTTTTTT
CASSFGGANEKLFF
>-|TRBV5-6|TRBJ1-3|TRBD1
TGTGCCAGCAGCTTGGAGGGGACAGGGACTGGAAACACCATATATTTT
CASSLEGTGTGNTIYF
>-|TRBV28|TRBJ1-5|TRBD1
TGTGCCAGCAGTGCTAGGACAGGGGGAAATCAGCCCCAGCATTTT
CASSARTGGNQPQHF
>-|TRBV9|TRBJ1-2|-
TGTGCCAGCAGCCCTACAGGTGATTGGGGCTACACCTTC
CASSPTGDWGYTF
>once|TRBV28|TRBJ1-2|TRBD1
TGTGCCAGCAGTCGGACAGGATATGGCTACACCTTC
CASSRTGYGYTF
>-|TRBV5-1|TRBJ2-1|-
TGCGCCAGCAGCTTGTTTGTCGATGGGGGCGCGAACAATGAGCAGTTCTTC
CASSLFVDGGANNEQFF
>-|TRBV30|TRBJ2-1|-
TGTGCCTGGAGTCTAAATGAGCAGTTCTTC
CAWSLNEQFF
>-|TRBV9|TRBJ1-4|-
TGTGCCAGCAGCGTAGCCGGGAGACTTAATGAAAAACTGTTTTTT
CASSVAGRLNEKLFF
>-|TRBV10-1|TRBJ2-3|-
TGCGCCAGCAGTGGGCAGGGGACGGCGGATACGCAGTATTTT
CASSGQGTADTQYF
>-|TRBV27|TRBJ1-1|-
TGTGCCAGCAGTTCCTCAGGGAACACTGAAGCTTTCTTT
CASSSSGNTEAFF
>few|TRBV4-1|TRBJ2-1|TRBD1
TGCGCCAGCAGCCAATACCCGGGACAGCTTATTTCCTACAATGAGCAGTTCTTC
CASSQYPGQLISYNEQFF
>-|TRBV5-4|TRBJ2-3|TRBD2
TGTGCCAGCAGCTCCGGGACTAGCGGGGGGGTTGGCACAGATACGCAGTATTTT
CASSSGTSGGVGTDTQYF
>-|TRBV28|TRBJ1-5|-
TGTGCCAGCAGTTTTCCCCTGGCAGGCAATCAGCCCCAGCATTTT
CASSFPLAGNQPQHF
>-|TRBV5-4|TRBJ1-2|-
TGTGCCAGCAGCTTGGACGGGGAGATTAACTATGGCTACACCTTC
CASSLDGEINYGYTF
>-|TRBV28|TRBJ2-1|-
TGTGCCAGCAGTACACGGACGGGAAACAATGAGCAGTTCTTC
CASSTRTGNNEQFF
>few|TRBV4-1|TRBJ1-1|-
TGCGCCAGCAGCCAAGGCCCTCCAAGGACAGCGAGTGAAGCTTTCTTT
CASSQGPPRTASEAFF
>-|TRBV30|TRBJ2-7|-
TGTGCCTGTAAGACAGGTCCCTACGAGCAGTACTTC
CACKTGPYEQYF
>-|TRBV7-9|TRBJ1-1|TRBD1
TGTGCCAGCAGCACGTACAGGGGGAGGGACACTGAAGCTTTCTTT
CASSTYRGRDTEAFF
>-|TRBV1|TRBJ2-4|-
TGCACCCGCAGGGCTAGCGGGGGGGCCGGGGCCAAAAACATTCAGTACTTC
CTRRASGGAGAKNIQYF
>few|TRBV30|TRBJ2-3|TRBD2
TGTGCCTGGGGACTAGCGGGGTTAGATACGCAGTATTTT
CAWGLAGLDTQYF
>-|TRBV19|TRBJ2-6|TRBD1
TGTGCCAGTAACGCGGACAGGGCGGGGGCCAACGTCCTGACTTTC
CASNADRAGANVLTF
>-|TRBV19|TRBJ1-5|-
TGTGCCAGCACTGACTCCGATAGCAATCAGCCCCAGCATTTT
CASTDSDSNQPQHF
>-|TRBV11-3|TRBJ2-7|-
TGTGCCAGCAGCTTAGGAGCATCCTACGAGCAGTACTTC
CASSLGASYEQYF
>-|TRBV13|TRBJ1-5|-
TGTGCCAGCAGCTTAGCCAATACAGGCTCGCCCCAGCATTTT
CASSLANTGSPQHF
>-|TRBV7-8|TRBJ2-7|-
TGTGCCAGCAGCTTATTGGGGCGGGGTCCCGAGGTCCCCTACGAGCAGTACTTC
CASSLLGRGPEVPYEQYF
>-|TRBV10-2|TRBJ1-1|TRBD1
TGCGCCAGCAGACGGACAGGTGTGATGCCTGAAGCTTTCTTT
CASRRTGVMPEAFF
>-|TRBV20-1|TRBJ1-1|-
TGCAGTGCTAGACCCGGTTCTGAAGCTTTCTTT
CSARPGSEAFF
>few|TRBV9|TRBJ2-4|-
TGTGCCAGCAGCGTACCTATTAGAATGGGGCAGGACATTCAGTACTTC
CASSVPIRMGQDIQYF
>-|TRBV4-1|TRBJ2-7|-
TGCGCCAGCAGCCAAGTCGGGGTCTACGAGCAGTACTTC
CASSQVGVYEQYF
>-|TRBV5-1|TRBJ2-5|-
TGCGCCAGCACCCCAGGGGGGCTACAAGAGACCCAGTACTTC
CASTPGGLQETQYF
>few|TRBV6-1|TRBJ2-7|TRBD1
TGTGCCAGCAGTGTTCGACAGGGTTTCGAGCAGTACTTC
CASSVRQGFEQYF
>-|TRBV5-4|TRBJ2-1|TRBD2
TGTGCCAGCAACAATAAACGCGGGGGGGCTTACAATGAGCAGTTCTTC
CASNNKRGGAYNEQFF
>few|TRBV11-2|TRBJ2-5|-
TGTGCCAGCAGCTTCGGGCAGGGGGAGACCCAGTACTTC
CASSFGQGETQYF
>-|TRBV7-8|TRBJ1-1|TRBD1
TGTGCCAGCAGCCTGGACAGGGGGTTATGGACTGAAGCTTTCTTT
CASSLDRGLWTEAFF
>few|TRBV18|TRBJ2-7|-
TGTGCCAGCTCACCACGTCCCCCGCCACGGGACGAGCAGTACTTC
CASSPRPPPRDEQYF
>-|TRBV27|TRBJ2-1|TRBD2
TGTGCCAGCAGTTTACTCCCCCCTACTAGCGGACCTTACAATGAGCAGTTCTTC
CASSLLPPTSGPYNEQFF
>-|TRBV4-2|TRBJ2-3|TRBD2
TGTGCCAGCAGTACGTGGCGGAGCGGGGGGCCAGGGGATACGCAGTATTTT
CASSTWRSGGPGDTQYF